This entry is about one TCR beta chain. CDR1 is DFQATT, CDR2 SNEGSKA, per germline (reference sequence). The CDR3 sequence is 18 residues long. J lost 0 bases, V lost 2 bases, and 7 bases had no gene match. This entry comes from a study of blood T cells in healthy people across ages. Through a sample-barcoded 5' primer and a J-beta primer mix, a second PCR was run for roughly 6 to 11 cycles. TCRdb reprocessed the 5' RACE reads via MiXCR and lists one record per CDR3 protein. The profile shows some 560,000 distinct CDR3 sequences, roughly a quarter of them singletons. This sample was shared with a second study, whose subject was T cells of mothers and their children. That paper states: A handful of children and their three healthy Caucasian mothers were the donors.

This sequence originates from a boy aged 2-9 years in good health. The sequenced sample consisted of blood. This chain connects TRBV20-1 to TRBJ2-1; 13 bases align to TRBD2. The CDR3 reads CSARNPGLAGFSYNEQFF. The CDR3 DNA is TGCAGTGCTAGAAATCCGGGACTAGCGGGGTTCTCCTACAATGAGCAGTTCTTC.